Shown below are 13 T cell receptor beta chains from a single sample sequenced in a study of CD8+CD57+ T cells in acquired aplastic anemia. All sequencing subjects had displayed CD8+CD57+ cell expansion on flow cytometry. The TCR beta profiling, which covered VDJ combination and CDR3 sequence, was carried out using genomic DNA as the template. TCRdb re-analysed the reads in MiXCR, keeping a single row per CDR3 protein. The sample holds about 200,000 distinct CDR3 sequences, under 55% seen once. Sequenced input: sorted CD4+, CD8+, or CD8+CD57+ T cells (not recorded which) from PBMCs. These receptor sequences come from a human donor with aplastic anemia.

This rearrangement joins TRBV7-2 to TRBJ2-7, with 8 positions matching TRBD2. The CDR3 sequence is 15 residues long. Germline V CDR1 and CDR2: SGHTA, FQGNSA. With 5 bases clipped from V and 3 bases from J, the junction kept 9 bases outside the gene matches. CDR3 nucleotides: TGTGCCAGCAGCCCCATAGCGGGGACCTACTACGAGCAGTACTTC. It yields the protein CASSPIAGTYYEQYF.

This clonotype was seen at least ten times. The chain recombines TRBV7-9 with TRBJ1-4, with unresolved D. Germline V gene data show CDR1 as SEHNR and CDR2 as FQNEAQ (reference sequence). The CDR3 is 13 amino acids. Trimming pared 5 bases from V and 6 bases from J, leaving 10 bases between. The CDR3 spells CASSPGGDEKLFF. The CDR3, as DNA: TGTGCCAGCAGCCCGGGTGGGGATGAAAAACTGTTTTTT.

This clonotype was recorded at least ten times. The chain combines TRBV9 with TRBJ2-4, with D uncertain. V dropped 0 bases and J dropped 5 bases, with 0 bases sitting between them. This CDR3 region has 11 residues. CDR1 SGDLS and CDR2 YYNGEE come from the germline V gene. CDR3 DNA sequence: TGTGCCAGCAGCGTAGAAAACATTCAGTACTTC. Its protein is CASSVENIQYF. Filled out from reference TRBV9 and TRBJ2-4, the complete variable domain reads DSGVTQTPKHLITATGQRVTLRCSPRSGDLSVYWYQQSLDQGLQFLIQYYNGEERAKGNILERFSAQQFPDLHSELNLSSLELGDSALYFCASSVENIQYFGAGTRLSVL.

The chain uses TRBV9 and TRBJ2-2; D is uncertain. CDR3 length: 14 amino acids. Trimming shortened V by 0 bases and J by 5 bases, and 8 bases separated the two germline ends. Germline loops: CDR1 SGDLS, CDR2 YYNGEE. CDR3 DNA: TGTGCCAGCAGCGTAGCCTCGGTAACCGGGGAGCTGTTTTTT. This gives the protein CASSVASVTGELFF.

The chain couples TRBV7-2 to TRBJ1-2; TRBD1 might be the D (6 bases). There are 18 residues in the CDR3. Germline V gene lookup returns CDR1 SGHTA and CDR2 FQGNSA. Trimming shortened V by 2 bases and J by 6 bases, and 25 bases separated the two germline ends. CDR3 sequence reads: CASSLLGVGRGIKDGYTF. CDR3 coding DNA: TGTGCCAGCAGCTTATTAGGTGTCGGAAGGGGGATTAAGGATGGCTACACCTTC.

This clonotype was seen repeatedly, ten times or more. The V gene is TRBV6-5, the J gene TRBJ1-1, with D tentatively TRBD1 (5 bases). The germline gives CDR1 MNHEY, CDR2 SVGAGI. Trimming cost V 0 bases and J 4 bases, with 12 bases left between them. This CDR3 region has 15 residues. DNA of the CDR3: TGTGCCAGCAGTTACTCGAACAGGCCCACCACTGAAGCTTTCTTT. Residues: CASSYSNRPTTEAFF.

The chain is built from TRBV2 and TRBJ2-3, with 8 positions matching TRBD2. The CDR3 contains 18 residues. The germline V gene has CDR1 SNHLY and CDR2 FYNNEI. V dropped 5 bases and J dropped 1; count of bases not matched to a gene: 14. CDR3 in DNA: TGTGCCAGCAGTAGAACCGGGACTAGGGGAGGGGGCACAGATACGCAGTATTTT. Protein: CASSRTGTRGGGTDTQYF.

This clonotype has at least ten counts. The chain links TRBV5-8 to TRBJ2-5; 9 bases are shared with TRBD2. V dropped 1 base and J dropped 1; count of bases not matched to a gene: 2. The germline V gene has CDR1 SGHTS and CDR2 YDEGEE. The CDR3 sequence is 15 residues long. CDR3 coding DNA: TGTGCCAGCAGCTTGCGCGGGGGGGTCCAAGAGACCCAGTACTTC. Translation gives CASSLRGGVQETQYF.

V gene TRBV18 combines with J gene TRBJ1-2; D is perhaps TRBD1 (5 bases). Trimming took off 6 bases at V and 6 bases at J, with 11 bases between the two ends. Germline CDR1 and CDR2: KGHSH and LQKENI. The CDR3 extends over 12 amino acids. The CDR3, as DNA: TGTGCCAGCTCGCGCCCGACAGATGGCTACACCTTC. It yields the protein CASSRPTDGYTF.

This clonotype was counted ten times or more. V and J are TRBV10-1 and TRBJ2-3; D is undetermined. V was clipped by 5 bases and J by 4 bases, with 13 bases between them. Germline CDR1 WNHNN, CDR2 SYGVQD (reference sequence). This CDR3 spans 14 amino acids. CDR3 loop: CASSPAIAPDTQYF. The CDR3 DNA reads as TGCGCCAGCAGTCCAGCGATAGCTCCAGATACGCAGTATTTT.

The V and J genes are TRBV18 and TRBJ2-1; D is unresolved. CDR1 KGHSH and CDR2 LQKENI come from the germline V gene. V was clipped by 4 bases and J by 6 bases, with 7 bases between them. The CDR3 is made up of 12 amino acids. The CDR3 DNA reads TGTGCCAGCTCACTTTTAAGCAATGAGCAGTTCTTC. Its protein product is CASSLLSNEQFF.

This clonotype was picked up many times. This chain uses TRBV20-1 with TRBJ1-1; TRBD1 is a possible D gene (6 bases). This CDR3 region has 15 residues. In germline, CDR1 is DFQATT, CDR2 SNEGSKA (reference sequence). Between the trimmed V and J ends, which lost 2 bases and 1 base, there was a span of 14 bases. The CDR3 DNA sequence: TGCAGTGCTAGACTCCGGGACACCCAGAACACTGAAGCTTTCTTT. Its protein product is CSARLRDTQNTEAFF.

The DNA for the CDR3 is TGTGCCAGCAGCTTACTCGGGAATAGCAATCAGCCCCAGCATTTT. Its translation is CASSLLGNSNQPQHF. J is TRBJ1-5 and V is TRBV7-8, with no clear D. V dropped 2 bases and J dropped 0 bases, with 8 bases sitting between them. CDR1 SGHVS and CDR2 FQNEAQ come from the germline V gene. The CDR3 is made up of 15 amino acids.